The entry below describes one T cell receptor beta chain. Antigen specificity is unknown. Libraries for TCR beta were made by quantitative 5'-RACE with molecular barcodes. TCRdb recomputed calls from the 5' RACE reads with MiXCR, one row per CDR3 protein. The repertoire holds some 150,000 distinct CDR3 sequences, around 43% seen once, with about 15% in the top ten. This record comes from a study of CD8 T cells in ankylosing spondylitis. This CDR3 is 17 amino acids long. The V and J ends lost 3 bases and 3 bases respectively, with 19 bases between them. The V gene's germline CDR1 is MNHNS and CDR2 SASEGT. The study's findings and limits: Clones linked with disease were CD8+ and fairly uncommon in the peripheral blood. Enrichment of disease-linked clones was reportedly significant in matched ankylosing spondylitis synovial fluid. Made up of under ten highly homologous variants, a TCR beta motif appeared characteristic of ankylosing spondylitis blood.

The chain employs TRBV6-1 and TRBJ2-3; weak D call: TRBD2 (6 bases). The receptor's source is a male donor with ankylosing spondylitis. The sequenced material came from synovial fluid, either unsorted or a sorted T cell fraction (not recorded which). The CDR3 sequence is CASSDAWVAEGTDTQYF. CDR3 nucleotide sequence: TGTGCCAGCAGTGATGCGTGGGTAGCGGAGGGGACAGATACGCAGTATTTT.